The rows below give T cell receptor beta chains drawn from one sample of a study of blood T cell repertoires in COVID-19. The table came from immunoSEQ multiplex PCR; TCRdb's copy has only in-frame clones and leaves some out. The table lists some 220,000 clones, about four fifths of them singletons. Sequencing was done on a sample of peripheral blood. The receptors stem from a man aged 50 to 59 with acute or convalescent COVID-19. The CDR3 runs from the conserved cysteine through the conserved F or W. The D gene is left open where the match is weak. Size values are once, few and many counts, or a class for expanded clones, and some rows have none.

d_gene: TRBD1
j_gene: TRBJ2-4
abundance: .
v_gene: TRBV11-3
CDR3nt: TGTGCCAGCAGTTACGGACAGGGGGTTAGAGGGGACATTCAGTACTTC
CDR3aa: CASSYGQGVRGDIQYF

d_gene: TRBD1
j_gene: TRBJ2-1
abundance: .
v_gene: TRBV6-6
CDR3nt: TGTGCCAGCAGTTACGACAGGGATGAGCAGTTCTTC
CDR3aa: CASSYDRDEQFF

d_gene: .
j_gene: TRBJ1-5
abundance: .
v_gene: TRBV28
CDR3nt: TGTGCCAGCAGTTTAGTTCGCGGGGGGCTTAGCAATCAGCCCCAGCATTTT
CDR3aa: CASSLVRGGLSNQPQHF

d_gene: TRBD2
j_gene: TRBJ2-1
abundance: .
v_gene: TRBV30
CDR3nt: TGTGCCTGGAGTCGCTTGGGACTAGCGGTATACAATGAGCAGTTCTTC
CDR3aa: CAWSRLGLAVYNEQFF

d_gene: .
j_gene: TRBJ1-2
abundance: .
v_gene: TRBV5-1
CDR3nt: TGCGCCAGCAGCTCGCCTGGACAGTCCGGGCGCTACACCTTC
CDR3aa: CASSSPGQSGRYTF

d_gene: .
j_gene: TRBJ1-1
abundance: .
v_gene: TRBV2
CDR3nt: TGTGCCAGCAGTGATAAGTTGGGGGGGCGGAACACTGAAGCTTTCTTT
CDR3aa: CASSDKLGGRNTEAFF

d_gene: TRBD1
j_gene: TRBJ1-1
abundance: .
v_gene: TRBV9
CDR3nt: TGTGCCAGCAGCGTAGGGACAGGGGGGACTGAAGCTTTCTTT
CDR3aa: CASSVGTGGTEAFF

d_gene: TRBD1
j_gene: TRBJ1-1
abundance: .
v_gene: TRBV30
CDR3nt: TGTGCCTGGAGTAAAACGACAGGGGAAACTGAAGCTTTCTTT
CDR3aa: CAWSKTTGETEAFF

d_gene: .
j_gene: TRBJ1-5
abundance: .
v_gene: TRBV3-1/TRBV3-2
CDR3nt: TGTGCCAGCAGCCAAGCCCCCGGTCAGCCCCAGCATTTT
CDR3aa: CASSQAPGQPQHF

d_gene: .
j_gene: TRBJ1-2
abundance: .
v_gene: TRBV29-1
CDR3nt: TGCAGCGTTGAGTCAGGGGTTAACTATGGCTACACCTTC
CDR3aa: CSVESGVNYGYTF

d_gene: .
j_gene: TRBJ1-1
abundance: .
v_gene: TRBV6-5
CDR3nt: TGTGCCAGCAGTTTCACAGGAGAGAACACTGAAGCTTTCTTT
CDR3aa: CASSFTGENTEAFF

d_gene: TRBD1
j_gene: TRBJ2-1
abundance: .
v_gene: TRBV7-7
CDR3nt: TGTGCTAGCAGCTTAGGGACAGGGGGTGAACACAATGAGCAGTTCTTC
CDR3aa: CASSLGTGGEHNEQFF

d_gene: .
j_gene: TRBJ1-5
abundance: once
v_gene: TRBV27
CDR3nt: TGTGCCAGCAGTTTAGGGCACCCACACCCTAGCAATCAGCCCCAGCATTTT
CDR3aa: CASSLGHPHPSNQPQHF

d_gene: .
j_gene: TRBJ1-2
abundance: .
v_gene: TRBV11-2
CDR3nt: TGTGCCAGCAGCTTAGCGGGTACCACCTATGGCTACACCTTC
CDR3aa: CASSLAGTTYGYTF

d_gene: TRBD1
j_gene: TRBJ1-2
abundance: .
v_gene: TRBV9
CDR3nt: TGTGCCAGCAGCGTGTCCAGGGGGACTAACTATGGCTACACCTTC
CDR3aa: CASSVSRGTNYGYTF

d_gene: .
j_gene: TRBJ1-5
abundance: .
v_gene: TRBV23-1
CDR3nt: TGCGCCAGCAGTCATCCGACCCGGCCCCCCGGCGGATATAGCAATCAGCCCCAGCATTTT
CDR3aa: CASSHPTRPPGGYSNQPQHF

d_gene: .
j_gene: TRBJ1-2
abundance: .
v_gene: TRBV30
CDR3nt: TGTGCCTGGAGTTTGTTGGAGGGCGGCGGGGGATTTCACTATGGCTACACCTTC
CDR3aa: CAWSLLEGGGGFHYGYTF

d_gene: TRBD1
j_gene: TRBJ1-3
abundance: .
v_gene: TRBV5-1
CDR3nt: TGCGCCAGCCGCAATCCAGGGGGCTCTGGAAACACCATATATTTT
CDR3aa: CASRNPGGSGNTIYF

d_gene: .
j_gene: TRBJ1-5
abundance: once
v_gene: TRBV19
CDR3nt: TGTGCCAGTAAGGAAGGGGCAGGAGGCAATCAGCCCCAGCATTTT
CDR3aa: CASKEGAGGNQPQHF

d_gene: .
j_gene: TRBJ1-2
abundance: .
v_gene: TRBV11-2
CDR3nt: TGTGCCAGCAGCCATTTCCGGGTTCGGGGAGTGGACTATGGCTACACCTTC
CDR3aa: CASSHFRVRGVDYGYTF

d_gene: TRBD1
j_gene: TRBJ2-2
abundance: .
v_gene: TRBV24-1
CDR3nt: TGTGCCACCAGTGATTGGGCCAGGGGGACCGGGGAGCTGTTTTTT
CDR3aa: CATSDWARGTGELFF

d_gene: TRBD2
j_gene: TRBJ2-3
abundance: .
v_gene: TRBV3-1/TRBV3-2
CDR3nt: TGTGCCAGCAGCCAAGGGCTAGCGGGGGGGCGGAGTACGCAGTATTTT
CDR3aa: CASSQGLAGGRSTQYF

d_gene: TRBD2
j_gene: TRBJ2-3
abundance: .
v_gene: TRBV11-2
CDR3nt: TGTGCCAGCAGCCCGGGGGGTGGGGATACGCAGTATTTT
CDR3aa: CASSPGGGDTQYF

d_gene: TRBD2
j_gene: TRBJ2-1
abundance: .
v_gene: TRBV14
CDR3nt: TGTGCCAGCAGCCAAGTTAGCGGGGCCTACAATGAGCAGTTCTTC
CDR3aa: CASSQVSGAYNEQFF

d_gene: TRBD2
j_gene: TRBJ2-7
abundance: few
v_gene: TRBV10-1
CDR3nt: TGCGCCAGCTCCCGGGGAGGGTCACAGGTCTACGAGCAGTACTTC
CDR3aa: CASSRGGSQVYEQYF

d_gene: .
j_gene: TRBJ1-1
abundance: .
v_gene: TRBV6-5
CDR3nt: TGTGCCAGCATTGGGGGCCCTGAAGCTTTCTTT
CDR3aa: CASIGGPEAFF

d_gene: .
j_gene: TRBJ2-7
abundance: once
v_gene: TRBV5-8
CDR3nt: TGTGCCAGCAGCTATCTCAGATACGAGCAGTACTTC
CDR3aa: CASSYLRYEQYF

d_gene: .
j_gene: TRBJ1-2
abundance: .
v_gene: TRBV2
CDR3nt: TGTGCCAGCAAGCTTCGGACAGATGTTAACTATGGCTACACCTTC
CDR3aa: CASKLRTDVNYGYTF

d_gene: TRBD1
j_gene: TRBJ1-1
abundance: .
v_gene: TRBV7-9
CDR3nt: TGTGCCAGCAGCTTGGGACAGGATTTTGCCATGAACACTGAAGCTTTCTTT
CDR3aa: CASSLGQDFAMNTEAFF

d_gene: TRBD1
j_gene: TRBJ1-6
abundance: .
v_gene: TRBV2
CDR3nt: TGTGCCAGCAGTGCCGTGACAGGGTTGGAGTCACCCCTCCACTTT
CDR3aa: CASSAVTGLESPLHF

d_gene: TRBD1
j_gene: TRBJ1-1
abundance: .
v_gene: TRBV29-1
CDR3nt: TGCAGCGCTGGGACAGGGCTGAACACTGAAGCTTTCTTT
CDR3aa: CSAGTGLNTEAFF

d_gene: TRBD1
j_gene: TRBJ2-2
abundance: once
v_gene: TRBV5-6
CDR3nt: TGTGCCAGCAGCCCCGGGACAGGGCTTGGCGGGGAGCTGTTTTTT
CDR3aa: CASSPGTGLGGELFF

d_gene: .
j_gene: TRBJ2-7
abundance: .
v_gene: TRBV29-1
CDR3nt: TGCAGCGTTGAAGACGGGAGTTACGAGCAGTACTTC
CDR3aa: CSVEDGSYEQYF

d_gene: .
j_gene: TRBJ1-5
abundance: .
v_gene: TRBV2
CDR3nt: TGTGCCAGCAGTGAGCAAGGGGTGAGCAATCAGCCCCAGCATTTT
CDR3aa: CASSEQGVSNQPQHF

d_gene: TRBD2
j_gene: TRBJ2-3
abundance: .
v_gene: TRBV2
CDR3nt: TGTGCCACCGGACTAGTGACAGATACGCAGTATTTT
CDR3aa: CATGLVTDTQYF

d_gene: .
j_gene: TRBJ2-5
abundance: once
v_gene: TRBV25-1
CDR3nt: TGTGCCAGCAGTCTATTTGGGGAGCTGGAGACCCAGTACTTC
CDR3aa: CASSLFGELETQYF

d_gene: TRBD2
j_gene: TRBJ2-7
abundance: .
v_gene: TRBV7-2
CDR3nt: TGTGCCAGCAGCCCGACTAGCGTGGGGCCCTACGAGCAGTACTTC
CDR3aa: CASSPTSVGPYEQYF

d_gene: .
j_gene: TRBJ1-2
abundance: .
v_gene: TRBV6-1
CDR3nt: TGTGCCAGCAGTGAGTCTAGACGCCGGGGGTATGGCTACACCTTC
CDR3aa: CASSESRRRGYGYTF

d_gene: .
j_gene: TRBJ1-4
abundance: .
v_gene: TRBV18
CDR3nt: TGTGCCAGCTCACCGACAGCCGGTAATGAAAAACTGTTTTTT
CDR3aa: CASSPTAGNEKLFF

d_gene: .
j_gene: TRBJ1-1
abundance: .
v_gene: TRBV5-4
CDR3nt: TGTGCCAGCAGCTTGGGAGGTGGGGCGTCTGAAGCTTTCTTT
CDR3aa: CASSLGGGASEAFF

d_gene: TRBD1
j_gene: TRBJ1-2
abundance: few
v_gene: TRBV6-5
CDR3nt: TGTGCCAGCACCCAGGGGGCGGCAAACTATGGCTACACCTTC
CDR3aa: CASTQGAANYGYTF

d_gene: TRBD2
j_gene: TRBJ2-1
abundance: .
v_gene: TRBV7-3
CDR3nt: TGTGCCAGCAGCCCACCCCGTGTAGCGGGGGGCCCGATGGGGCAGTTCTTC
CDR3aa: CASSPPRVAGGPMGQFF

d_gene: TRBD1
j_gene: TRBJ2-7
abundance: once
v_gene: TRBV5-1
CDR3nt: TGCGCCAGCAGCCCCACCGGGACAGACTCCTACGAGCAGTACTTC
CDR3aa: CASSPTGTDSYEQYF

d_gene: TRBD1
j_gene: TRBJ1-1
abundance: .
v_gene: TRBV6-1
CDR3nt: TGTGCCAGCAGTGAAGCGACAGGGGGCGTCCGGGGCACTGAAGCTTTCTTT
CDR3aa: CASSEATGGVRGTEAFF

d_gene: TRBD1
j_gene: TRBJ2-7
abundance: .
v_gene: TRBV20-1
CDR3nt: TGCAGTGCTAGTCGCGCGGGACAGGGCTACGAGCAGTACTTC
CDR3aa: CSASRAGQGYEQYF

d_gene: .
j_gene: TRBJ1-5
abundance: few
v_gene: TRBV11-2
CDR3nt: TGTGCCAGCAGTAGGGCGGGGGCCCAGCCCCAGCATTTT
CDR3aa: CASSRAGAQPQHF

d_gene: .
j_gene: TRBJ1-5
abundance: .
v_gene: TRBV7-9
CDR3nt: TGTGCCAGCAGCTTAACGGGGGGCAATCAGCCCCAGCATTTT
CDR3aa: CASSLTGGNQPQHF

d_gene: .
j_gene: TRBJ2-3
abundance: .
v_gene: TRBV10-3
CDR3nt: TGTGCCATCAGTGAGTGGGCGGATACGCAGTATTTT
CDR3aa: CAISEWADTQYF

d_gene: TRBD1
j_gene: TRBJ2-3
abundance: .
v_gene: TRBV10-3
CDR3nt: TGTGCCATCAGTGAGGGTAGGACAGGGGGCCCAGATACGCAGTATTTT
CDR3aa: CAISEGRTGGPDTQYF

d_gene: .
j_gene: TRBJ2-7
abundance: .
v_gene: TRBV5-1
CDR3nt: TGCGCCAGCTCTTACCTTTCAGCCTACGAGCAGTACTTC
CDR3aa: CASSYLSAYEQYF

d_gene: TRBD1
j_gene: TRBJ1-2
abundance: .
v_gene: TRBV7-9
CDR3nt: TGTGCCAGCAGCCACTTCGGGACAGGGGAAAGTAACTATGGCTACACCTTC
CDR3aa: CASSHFGTGESNYGYTF